These 21 T cell receptor beta chains share one sample of origin, sequenced in a study of neoadjuvant nivolumab and ipilimumab in lung cancer. The repertoire was sequenced with immunoSEQ multiplex PCR; TCRdb's copy has only in-frame clones and lacks some. The sample carries 40,000 or so clones, roughly 87% recorded once. The sample was peripheral blood, taken before neoadjuvant nivolumab, alone or with ipilimumab. The origin of the receptors is an adult with non-small cell lung cancer.

The chain links TRBV7-9 to TRBJ2-5; D call uncertain. The CDR3 has 11 residues. Germline V gene data show CDR1 as SEHNR and CDR2 as FQNEAQ (reference sequence). V dropped 3 bases and J dropped 5 bases, with 4 bases sitting between them. The CDR3 sequence is CASSLMETQYF. As DNA, the CDR3 is TGTGCCAGCAGCTTGATGGAGACCCAGTACTTC.

The chain combines TRBV18 with TRBJ1-1, with D uncertain. V was trimmed by 6 bases and J by 7 bases, leaving 9 bases between them. Germline V CDR1 and CDR2: KGHSH, LQKENI. The CDR3 is 11 residues long. The CDR3 loop is CASSPPGEAFF. CDR3 DNA: TGTGCCAGCTCCCCCCCCGGTGAAGCTTTCTTT.

The table lists this clone with a few counts. The rearrangement uses TRBV7-2 and TRBJ2-1; 8 bases fit TRBD1. The germline V gene has CDR1 SGHTA and CDR2 FQGNSA. The CDR3 is made up of 13 amino acids. Germline trimming cut 5 bases from V and 8 bases from J; bases unmatched to any gene: 5. CDR3 coding DNA: TGTGCCAGCAGCCGAGGACAGGGCGATGAGCAGTTCTTC. Translation: CASSRGQGDEQFF.

The sample holds a few counts of this clone. The chain links TRBV15 to TRBJ2-1; D ambiguous. There are 14 residues in the CDR3. V was clipped by 4 bases and J by 2 bases, with 9 bases between them. Germline V gene sequence: CDR1 LNHNV, CDR2 YYDKDF (reference sequence). CDR3 DNA sequence: TGTGCCACCAGCACCCGGACCACCTACAATGAGCAGTTCTTC. Protein product: CATSTRTTYNEQFF.

This clone counts as medium-sized. The chain carries TRBV2 and TRBJ2-1; possible D gene TRBD2, 6 bases. V was pared by 8 bases and J by 6 bases, with 20 bases between. Germline CDR1 SNHLY, CDR2 FYNNEI. This CDR3 spans 15 amino acids. CDR3 DNA sequence: TGTGCCAGCCTAGACCGGGACTCCTTTATCAATGAGCAGTTCTTC. Protein: CASLDRDSFINEQFF.

This clone has only a few counts. The CDR3 protein is CSAKSETQYF. The CDR3 bases are TGCAGTGCTAAATCAGAGACCCAGTACTTC. The rearrangement joins TRBV20-1 to TRBJ2-5; D is ambiguous. The CDR3 runs to 10 residues. Germline-derived CDR1 and CDR2 are DFQATT and SNEGSKA (reference sequence). Trimming cost V 4 bases and J 4 bases, with 4 bases left between them.

The chain carries TRBV30 and TRBJ1-2; TRBD1 is a possible D gene (6 bases). V was pared by 6 bases and J by 3 bases, with 17 bases between. Germline lookup yields CDR1 GTSNPN and CDR2 SVGIG (reference sequence). There are 14 residues in the CDR3. CDR3 DNA sequence: TGTGCCTGCCCGAATTGGGGGGGGCACTATGGCTACACCTTC. This gives the protein CACPNWGGHYGYTF.

The chain recombines TRBV9 with TRBJ2-7; D is unclear. The CDR3 is made up of 14 amino acids. Deletions cut 0 bases from V and 2 bases from J, with 9 bases between. Germline V lookup: CDR1 SGDLS, CDR2 YYNGEE. The CDR3: CASSVDPEPYEQYF. The CDR3 DNA reads as TGTGCCAGCAGCGTAGACCCAGAGCCCTACGAGCAGTACTTC.

This clone is hyperexpanded (1% or more). The chain has TRBV10-3 and TRBJ1-1; 7 bases line up with TRBD1. CDR1 and CDR2 (germline): ENHRY, SYGVKD. The CDR3 is made up of 14 amino acids. Trimming cost V 6 bases and J 0 bases; bases outside gene matches: 4. Here the CDR3 reads CAISRDSMNTEAFF. CDR3 nucleotides: TGTGCCATCAGCCGGGACAGCATGAACACTGAAGCTTTCTTT.

This clone was counted a few times. This chain's CDR3 is CATRGLDYGYTF. For the CDR3, the DNA is TGTGCCACCAGGGGGTTAGACTATGGCTACACCTTC. This chain links TRBV28 with TRBJ1-2; TRBD1 matches at 7 bases. Germline CDR1 and CDR2: MDHEN and SYDVKM. J gave up 3 bases and V 10 bases, and 5 bases lay outside the gene matches. The CDR3 is 12 amino acids.

The rearrangement joins TRBV7-2 to TRBJ2-7; the match to TRBD1 covers 7 bases. CDR1 is SGHTA, CDR2 FQGNSA, per germline. The CDR3 totals 14 residues. Losses at the gene ends were 3 bases for V and 3 bases for J; bases not matched to a gene: 5. The CDR3 coding sequence is TGTGCCAGCAGCTTTCAGGGGGAGCTCTACGAGCAGTACTTC. It is translated as CASSFQGELYEQYF.

This chain joins TRBV6-5 and TRBJ2-6, with D hard to call. With 2 bases removed from V and 0 bases from J, the gap between germline ends came to 2 bases. Germline CDR1 reads MNHEY; CDR2 reads SVGAGI. This CDR3 is built from 14 residues. DNA for the CDR3: TGTGCCAGCAGTTACGACTCTGGGGCCAACGTCCTGACTTTC. Translation gives CASSYDSGANVLTF.

The V and J genes are TRBV29-1 and TRBJ2-2; 8 bases align to TRBD1. With 2 bases clipped from V and 2 bases from J, the junction kept 4 bases outside the gene matches. Germline CDR1 reads SQVTM; CDR2 reads ANQGSEA. This CDR3 is 15 amino acids long. In nucleotides, the CDR3 is TGCAGCGTTGAAACAGGGGGGATTAACACCGGGGAGCTGTTTTTT. This codes for CSVETGGINTGELFF.

This clone was observed a single time. This chain uses TRBV5-5 with TRBJ1-5, with 12 bases fitting TRBD1. J was trimmed by 0 bases and V by 4 bases; bases with no gene match: 8. The CDR3 extends over 18 amino acids. Germline V CDR1 and CDR2: SGHKS, YYEKEE (reference sequence). CDR3 protein: CASSPGQGARASNQPQHF. In DNA, the CDR3 is TGTGCCAGCAGCCCGGGACAGGGGGCGAGGGCTAGCAATCAGCCCCAGCATTTT.

The chain joins TRBV4-2 to TRBJ2-3; 13 bases are a match to TRBD2. This CDR3 comprises 16 residues. J gave up 6 bases and V 0 bases, and 3 bases lay outside the gene matches. From germline, CDR1 is LGHNA and CDR2 YNFKEQ. The CDR3 DNA sequence: TGTGCCAGCAGCCAAGAACTAGCGGGAGGGCAGGATACGCAGTATTTT. Amino acids: CASSQELAGGQDTQYF.

The chain recombines TRBV28 with TRBJ2-7; D not resolved. V lost 5 bases to trimming and J lost 11 bases, with 13 bases between them. The CDR3 covers 11 residues. Per germline, CDR1 MDHEN and CDR2 SYDVKM. The CDR3 spells CASSDPTTEYF. The CDR3 bases are TGTGCCAGCAGTGACCCAACGACCGAGTACTTC.

The V gene is TRBV4-1, the J gene TRBJ1-2, with 9 positions matching TRBD1. V lost 0 bases, J lost 2 bases, and 7 bases stayed unmatched. The CDR3 spans 17 residues. Looked up from germline, CDR1 is MGHRA and CDR2 is YSYEKL. CDR3 nucleotide sequence: TGCGCCAGCAGCCAAGACCCCGGGACAGGGCAGAACTATGGCTACACCTTC. Protein sequence: CASSQDPGTGQNYGYTF.

This clone was counted a few times. This chain uses TRBV5-1 with TRBJ1-5; TRBD1 agrees at 8 bases. The CDR3 length is 16 residues. Trimming at V came to 4 bases and at J to 6 bases, leaving 12 bases not matched to a gene. CDR1 is SGHRS, CDR2 YFSETQ, per germline. The CDR3 loop reads CASSPDGQGFGQPQHF. The CDR3 DNA follows: TGCGCCAGCAGCCCAGACGGACAGGGCTTCGGTCAGCCCCAGCATTTT.

This clone occurred a few times. The chain carries TRBV11-1 and TRBJ1-1, with D hard to call. V was shortened by 1 base and J by 2 bases, with 8 bases between the two germline ends. The CDR3 length is 14 residues. The germline gives CDR1 SGHAT, CDR2 FQDESV (reference sequence). This CDR3 reads CASSLELGNTEAFF. As DNA, the CDR3 is TGTGCCAGCAGCTTAGAGCTGGGAAACACTGAAGCTTTCTTT.

The CDR3 region has the DNA TGCGCCAGCAGCCGGTCGGGGAGCTCCTACGAGCAGTACTTC. Protein sequence: CASSRSGSSYEQYF. The chain has TRBV5-1 and TRBJ2-7; the D gene is possibly TRBD2 (5 bases). Per germline, CDR1 SGHRS and CDR2 YFSETQ. The CDR3 extends over 14 amino acids. V was trimmed by 4 bases and J by 0 bases, leaving 11 bases between them.

V is TRBV2 and J is TRBJ1-2, with D tentatively TRBD1 (5 bases). CDR1 and CDR2 from the germline V gene are SNHLY and FYNNEI. V was clipped by 1 base and J by 2 bases, with 11 bases between them. The CDR3 extends over 15 amino acids. CDR3 DNA: TGTGCCAGCAGTGAAGAGGCAGGGTGGAACTATGGCTACACCTTC. This translates into CASSEEAGWNYGYTF.